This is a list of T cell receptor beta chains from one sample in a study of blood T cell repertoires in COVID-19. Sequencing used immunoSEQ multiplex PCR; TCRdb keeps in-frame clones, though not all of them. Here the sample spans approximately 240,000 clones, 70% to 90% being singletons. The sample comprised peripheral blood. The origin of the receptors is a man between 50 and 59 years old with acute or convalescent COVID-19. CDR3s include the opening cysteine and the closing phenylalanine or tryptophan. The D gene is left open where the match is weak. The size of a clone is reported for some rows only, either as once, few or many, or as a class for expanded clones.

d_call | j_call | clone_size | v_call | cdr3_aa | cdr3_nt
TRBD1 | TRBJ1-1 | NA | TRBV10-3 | CAVRSTGTGGTEAFF | TGTGCCGTCCGATCTACCGGGACAGGGGGCACTGAAGCTTTCTTT
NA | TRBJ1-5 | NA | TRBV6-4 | CASSDSIPGRHQPQHF | TGTGCCAGCAGTGACTCGATACCAGGGAGGCATCAGCCCCAGCATTTT
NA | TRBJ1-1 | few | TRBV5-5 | CASSPGVMNTEAFF | TGTGCCAGCAGCCCCGGGGTCATGAACACTGAAGCTTTCTTT
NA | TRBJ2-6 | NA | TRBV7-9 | CASSNGSSAVSNVLTF | TGTGCCAGCAGCAACGGGTCATCGGCTGTTTCCAACGTCCTGACTTTC
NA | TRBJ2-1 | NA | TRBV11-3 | CASSFNNEQFF | TGTGCCAGCAGCTTTAACAATGAGCAGTTCTTC
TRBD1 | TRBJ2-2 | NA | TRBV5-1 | CASSSWKGQINTGELFF | TGCGCCAGCAGCTCGTGGAAGGGACAGATAAACACCGGGGAGCTGTTTTTT
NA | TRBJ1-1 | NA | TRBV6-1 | CASSEWALSAAFF | TGTGCCAGCAGTGAATGGGCCCTCAGTGCTGCTTTCTTT
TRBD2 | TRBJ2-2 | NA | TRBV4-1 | CASSQVAGGGEELFF | TGCGCCAGCAGCCAAGTAGCGGGAGGGGGAGAGGAGCTGTTTTTT
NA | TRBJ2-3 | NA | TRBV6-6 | CASSYWSGVLGDTQYF | TGTGCCAGCAGTTACTGGTCCGGGGTCTTGGGGGATACGCAGTATTTT
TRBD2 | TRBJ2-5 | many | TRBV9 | CASSALSGGAGETQYF | TGTGCCAGCAGCGCCCTTAGCGGGGGGGCAGGGGAGACCCAGTACTTC
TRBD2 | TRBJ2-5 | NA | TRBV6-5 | CASRWRGGRETQYF | TGTGCCAGTCGGTGGCGGGGGGGCCGGGAGACCCAGTACTTC
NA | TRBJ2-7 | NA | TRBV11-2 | CASVRGMIGSYEQYF | TGTGCCAGCGTTAGAGGGATGATAGGCTCCTACGAGCAGTACTTC
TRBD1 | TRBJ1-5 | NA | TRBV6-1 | CASSDRQGYSNQPQHF | TGTGCCAGCAGTGACCGACAGGGCTATAGCAATCAGCCCCAGCATTTT
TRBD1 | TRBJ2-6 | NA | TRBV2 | CASGNRGFSGANVLTF | TGTGCCAGTGGTAACAGGGGGTTCTCTGGGGCCAACGTCCTGACTTTC
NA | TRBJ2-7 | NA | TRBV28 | CASSIDSPFGEQYF | TGTGCCAGCAGTATCGATAGTCCGTTCGGCGAGCAGTACTTC
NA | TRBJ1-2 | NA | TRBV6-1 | CASSDPQGNYGYTF | TGTGCCAGCAGTGATCCCCAGGGTAACTATGGCTACACCTTC
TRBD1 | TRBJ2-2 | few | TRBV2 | CASSTGTGYAGELFF | TGTGCCAGCAGTACAGGGACAGGGTACGCCGGGGAGCTGTTTTTT
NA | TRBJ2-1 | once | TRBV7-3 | CASSRGLQVYNEQFF | TGTGCCAGCAGCCGGGGACTCCAGGTGTACAATGAGCAGTTCTTC
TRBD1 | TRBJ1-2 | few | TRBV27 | CASSLGTEVAETANYGYTF | TGTGCCAGCAGTTTAGGGACAGAAGTCGCCGAAACCGCTAACTATGGCTACACCTTC
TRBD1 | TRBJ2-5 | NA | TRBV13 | CASSRRGGQGETQYF | TGTGCCAGCAGCCGCCGGGGTGGACAGGGAGAGACCCAGTACTTC
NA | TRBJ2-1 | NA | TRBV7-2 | CASSSPLGLRLNEQFF | TGTGCCAGCAGCTCCCCGCTGGGGCTGAGGCTCAATGAGCAGTTCTTC
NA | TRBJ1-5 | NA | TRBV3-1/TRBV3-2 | CASSPRSQVGSNQPQHF | TGTGCCAGCAGCCCAAGAAGTCAGGTGGGTAGCAATCAGCCCCAGCATTTT
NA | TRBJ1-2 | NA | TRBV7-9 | CASSVGRPGFSYGYTF | TGTGCCAGCAGCGTAGGTCGGCCAGGGTTTAGCTATGGCTACACCTTC
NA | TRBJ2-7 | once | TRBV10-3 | CASTNRERYEQYF | TGTGCCAGCACTAACCGAGAGCGCTACGAGCAGTACTTC
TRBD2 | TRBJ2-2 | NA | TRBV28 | CASSFATGRAGGVAGELFF | TGTGCCAGCAGTTTCGCGACAGGAAGAGCCGGGGGGGTTGCCGGGGAGCTGTTTTTT
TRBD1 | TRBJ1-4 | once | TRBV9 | CASSVDRGRANEKLFF | TGTGCCAGCAGCGTGGACAGGGGGCGGGCTAATGAAAAACTGTTTTTT
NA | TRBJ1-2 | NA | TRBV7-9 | CASSTGQKRPYGYTF | TGTGCCAGCAGCACCGGCCAAAAGCGACCCTATGGCTACACCTTC
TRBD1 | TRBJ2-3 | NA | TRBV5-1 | CASSEQNRGLSDTQYF | TGCGCCAGCAGCGAACAAAACAGGGGGCTCAGTGATACGCAGTATTTT
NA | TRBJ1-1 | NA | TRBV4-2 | CASSQDWGGTVEAFF | TGTGCCAGCAGCCAAGATTGGGGGGGGACGGTTGAAGCTTTCTTT
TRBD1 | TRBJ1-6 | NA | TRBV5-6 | CASSYRGLSSPLHF | TGTGCCAGCAGCTACAGGGGGCTGTCCTCACCCCTCCACTTT
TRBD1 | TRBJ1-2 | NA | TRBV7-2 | CASSRQGYGYTF | TGTGCCAGCAGCCGACAGGGGTATGGCTACACCTTC
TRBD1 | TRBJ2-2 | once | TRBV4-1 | CASSPQGANTGELFF | TGCGCCAGCAGCCCACAGGGGGCTAACACCGGGGAGCTGTTTTTT
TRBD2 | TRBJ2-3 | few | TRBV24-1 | CATSLGGRATDTQYF | TGTGCCACCAGTCTTGGCGGGAGGGCCACAGATACGCAGTATTTT
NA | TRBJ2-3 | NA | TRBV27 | CASSPVRRAADTQYF | TGTGCCAGCAGTCCAGTTCGGAGGGCCGCAGATACGCAGTATTTT
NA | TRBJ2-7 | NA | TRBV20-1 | CSASLTGVWEQYF | TGCAGTGCTAGTTTGACAGGTGTGTGGGAGCAGTACTTC
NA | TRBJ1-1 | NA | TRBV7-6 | CASSLLRRTETLRMDTEAFF | TGTGCCAGCAGCCTCCTCAGGCGGACAGAGACTTTAAGGATGGACACTGAAGCTTTCTTT
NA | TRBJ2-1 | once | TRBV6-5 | CASSYSRSSSYNEQFF | TGTGCCAGCAGTTACTCGAGGAGCAGCTCCTACAATGAGCAGTTCTTC
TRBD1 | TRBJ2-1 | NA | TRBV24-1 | CATSDTGTENNEQFF | TGTGCCACCAGTGATACCGGGACAGAGAACAATGAGCAGTTCTTC
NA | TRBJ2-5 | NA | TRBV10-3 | CAISESEGTTQYF | TGTGCCATCAGTGAGTCGGAGGGTACTACCCAGTACTTC
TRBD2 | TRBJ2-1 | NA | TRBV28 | CASSSTAGTSGRGEQFF | TGTGCCAGCAGTTCGACCGCCGGGACTAGCGGGAGAGGGGAGCAGTTCTTC
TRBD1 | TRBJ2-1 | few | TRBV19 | CASSRDRIYNEQFF | TGTGCCAGTAGCCGGGACAGGATCTACAATGAGCAGTTCTTC
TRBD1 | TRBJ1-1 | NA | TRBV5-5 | CASSLLDRPAHF | TGTGCCAGCAGCTTGTTGGACAGGCCCGCCCACTTT
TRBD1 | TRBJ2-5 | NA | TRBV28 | CASSSRDSSHQETQYF | TGTGCCAGCAGTTCCCGGGACAGTTCTCATCAAGAGACCCAGTACTTC
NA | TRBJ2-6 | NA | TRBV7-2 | CASSLYSSGANVLTF | TGTGCCAGCAGCTTATATAGCTCTGGGGCCAACGTCCTGACTTTC
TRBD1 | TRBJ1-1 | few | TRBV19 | CASSPPGGGTEAFF | TGTGCCAGTAGTCCTCCAGGGGGCGGCACTGAAGCTTTCTTT
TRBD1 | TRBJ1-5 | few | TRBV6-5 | CASRRQGSSNQPQHF | TGTGCCAGCAGAAGACAGGGGAGTAGCAATCAGCCCCAGCATTTT
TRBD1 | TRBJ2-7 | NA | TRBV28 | CASTSPGQGAYEQYF | TGTGCCAGCACGTCACCGGGACAGGGGGCCTACGAGCAGTACTTC
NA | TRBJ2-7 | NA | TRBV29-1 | CSVIPGVYEQYF | TGCAGCGTGATTCCGGGGGTTTACGAGCAGTACTTC
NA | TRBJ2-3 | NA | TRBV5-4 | CASSPGQRSSTDTQYF | TGTGCCAGCAGCCCCGGCCAGCGGTCGAGCACAGATACGCAGTATTTT
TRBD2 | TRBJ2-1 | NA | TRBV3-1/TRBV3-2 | CASSPESSGATYNEQFF | TGTGCCAGCAGCCCAGAGTCGAGCGGGGCTACCTACAATGAGCAGTTCTTC
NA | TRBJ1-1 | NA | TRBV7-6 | CASSPGSGPMNTEAFF | TGTGCCAGCAGCCCAGGGTCAGGCCCCATGAACACTGAAGCTTTCTTT
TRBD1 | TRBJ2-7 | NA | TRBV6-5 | CASSSTGVYEQYF | TGTGCCAGCAGTTCCACAGGGGTATACGAGCAGTACTTC
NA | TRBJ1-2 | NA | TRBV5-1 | CASSPTGEGYGYTF | TGCGCCAGCAGCCCTACCGGGGAGGGTTATGGCTACACCTTC
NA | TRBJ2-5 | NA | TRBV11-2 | CASSLESQETQYF | TGTGCCAGCAGCTTAGAGAGCCAAGAGACCCAGTACTTC
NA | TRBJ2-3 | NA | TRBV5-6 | CASSPEGPDTQYF | TGTGCCAGCAGCCCTGAGGGTCCAGATACGCAGTATTTT
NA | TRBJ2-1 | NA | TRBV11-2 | CASSLEASPAYNEQFF | TGTGCCAGCAGCTTAGAGGCTAGCCCAGCCTACAATGAGCAGTTCTTC
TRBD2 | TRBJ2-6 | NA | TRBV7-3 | CASSSSGSGANVLTF | TGTGCCAGCAGCTCTAGCGGCTCTGGGGCCAACGTCCTGACTTTC
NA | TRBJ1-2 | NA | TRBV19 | CASSIEDSPSNYGYTF | TGTGCCAGTAGTATAGAGGACAGCCCTTCTAACTATGGCTACACCTTC